A selection of T cell receptor beta chains follows, all from one sample in a study of T cell responses to AZD1222 COVID-19 vaccine. Sequencing used immunoSEQ multiplex PCR; TCRdb keeps in-frame clones, though not all of them. The sample carries 110,000 to 150,000 clones, 70% to 90% recorded once. The sequencing used peripheral blood, collected on day 0 of AZD1222 vaccination. The origin of the receptors is an adult in good health. The CDR3 runs from the conserved cysteine through the conserved F or W. D genes are given only for firm matches. Not every row has a clone size; where given, it reads once, few, many or a size class.

V gene	CDR3 length	J gene	D gene	clone size	CDR3 protein	CDR3 DNA
TRBV15	14	TRBJ2-7	.	.	CATSRRANSYEQYF	TGTGCCACCAGCAGACGAGCGAACTCCTACGAGCAGTACTTC
TRBV27	14	TRBJ2-5	.	.	CASSYTSHQETQYF	TGTGCCAGCAGTTATACCTCCCATCAAGAGACCCAGTACTTC
TRBV7-8	15	TRBJ2-7	.	once	CASSFRTGTTYEQYF	TGTGCCAGCAGCTTTCGAACAGGGACGACCTACGAGCAGTACTTC
TRBV11-2	15	TRBJ2-3	.	few	CASSTHRNFTDTQYF	TGTGCCAGCAGCACACACAGGAATTTCACAGATACGCAGTATTTT
TRBV7-9	15	TRBJ2-3	.	.	CASSPSSTSTDTQYF	TGTGCCAGCAGCCCTAGCAGCACTAGCACAGATACGCAGTATTTT
TRBV7-3	14	TRBJ2-2	.	.	CASSLNKGTGELFF	TGTGCCAGCAGCTTAAATAAGGGAACCGGGGAGCTGTTTTTT
TRBV7-6	16	TRBJ1-3	.	few	CASSLGSHVSGNTIYF	TGTGCCAGCAGCTTAGGGAGCCACGTCTCTGGAAACACCATATATTTT
TRBV7-6	16	TRBJ1-4	.	.	CASSLGAGGPGEKLFF	TGTGCCAGCAGCTTAGGAGCCGGGGGACCAGGCGAAAAACTGTTTTTT
TRBV7-2	14	TRBJ1-6	TRBD1	.	CASSFRDSNSPLHF	TGTGCCAGCAGCTTCAGGGACAGTAATTCACCCCTCCACTTT
TRBV12-3/TRBV12-4	13	TRBJ1-5	.	.	CASSLGGYQPQHF	TGTGCCAGCAGTTTAGGGGGTTATCAGCCCCAGCATTTT
TRBV12-5	12	TRBJ2-3	.	.	CASGLSSGLQYF	TGTGCTAGTGGTTTATCTTCAGGTCTTCAGTATTTT
TRBV3-1/TRBV3-2	14	TRBJ1-6	TRBD1	.	CASSHNRGDSPLHF	TGTGCCAGCAGCCATAACAGGGGAGACTCACCCCTCCACTTT
TRBV7-9	18	TRBJ1-3	TRBD1	.	CASSLLGTGGSSGNTIYF	TGTGCCAGCAGCTTGCTTGGGACAGGGGGCTCCTCTGGAAACACCATATATTTT
TRBV5-6	15	TRBJ2-7	TRBD2	.	CASSFVSLAGVEQYF	TGTGCCAGCAGCTTTGTGTCTCTAGCGGGAGTCGAGCAGTACTTC
TRBV19	15	TRBJ2-3	.	.	CASRAGQFSTDTQYF	TGTGCCAGTAGGGCGGGACAGTTCAGCACAGATACGCAGTATTTT
TRBV7-3	12	TRBJ2-2	.	.	CASSFYPGELFF	TGTGCCAGCAGCTTTTACCCCGGGGAGCTGTTTTTT
TRBV4-1	14	TRBJ1-1	.	.	CASSQGERPTEAFF	TGCGCCAGCAGCCAAGGCGAAAGGCCCACTGAAGCTTTCTTT
TRBV6-5	15	TRBJ2-4	.	once	CASRPPGGHKNIQYF	TGTGCCAGCCGACCTCCGGGGGGCCACAAAAACATTCAGTACTTC
TRBV18	14	TRBJ1-5	.	.	CASSPGGGNQPQHF	TGTGCCAGCTCACCGGGGGGTGGCAATCAGCCCCAGCATTTT
TRBV14	17	TRBJ2-3	TRBD2	.	CASSHGIAGMFTDTQYF	TGTGCCAGCAGCCATGGAATAGCGGGAATGTTCACAGATACGCAGTATTTT
TRBV9	13	TRBJ2-3	.	.	CASSVGSRDTQYF	TGTGCCAGCAGCGTAGGGAGCAGGGATACGCAGTATTTT
TRBV4-1	16	TRBJ2-6	.	.	CASSPSPVSRANVLTF	TGCGCCAGCAGCCCAAGCCCTGTGTCTCGGGCCAACGTCCTGACTTTC
TRBV3-1/TRBV3-2	12	TRBJ2-7	TRBD1	.	CASSRGQGEQYF	TGTGCCAGCAGCCGGGGACAGGGGGAGCAGTACTTC
TRBV9	15	TRBJ2-5	TRBD2	.	CASSVEGLWGETQYF	TGTGCCAGCAGCGTAGAGGGACTATGGGGAGAGACCCAGTACTTC
TRBV7-2	14	TRBJ2-7	.	.	CASSTQGSAYEQYF	TGTGCCAGCAGCACACAGGGTTCCGCCTACGAGCAGTACTTC
TRBV29-1	15	TRBJ2-5	.	.	CSVGLGSGNGETQYF	TGCAGCGTTGGCCTGGGGAGCGGAAACGGAGAGACCCAGTACTTC
TRBV9	15	TRBJ2-5	TRBD2	.	CASSVAGGPTETQYF	TGTGCCAGCAGCGTAGCGGGAGGGCCAACGGAGACCCAGTACTTC
TRBV9	15	TRBJ1-4	.	.	CASSGRHGTNEKLFF	TGTGCCAGCAGCGGCCGACACGGAACTAATGAAAAACTGTTTTTT
TRBV5-1	13	TRBJ2-7	.	.	CASSVGGRLEQYF	TGCGCCAGCAGCGTAGGCGGGCGTCTCGAGCAGTACTTC
TRBV5-1	15	TRBJ2-3	TRBD2	.	CASSMTSGSTDTQYF	TGCGCCAGCAGTATGACTAGCGGGAGCACAGATACGCAGTATTTT
TRBV18	16	TRBJ2-1	TRBD2	.	CASSPPGTSSYNEQFF	TGTGCCAGCTCACCCCCCGGGACTAGTTCCTACAATGAGCAGTTCTTC
TRBV6-5	14	TRBJ2-7	.	.	CASRAGRGGYEQYF	TGTGCCAGCAGGGCGGGACGGGGTGGCTACGAGCAGTACTTC
TRBV4-1	15	TRBJ2-1	TRBD2	.	CASSKLAGGISEQFF	TGCGCCAGCAGCAAACTAGCGGGAGGGATCAGTGAGCAGTTCTTC
TRBV29-1	15	TRBJ1-1	.	.	CSVDSAGGIRTEAFF	TGCAGCGTTGATTCTGCCGGGGGCATTCGGACTGAAGCTTTCTTT
TRBV2	19	TRBJ2-2	TRBD1	.	CASSQRQGLHLRNTGELFF	TGTGCCAGCAGTCAAAGACAGGGGCTCCACTTACGCAACACCGGGGAGCTGTTTTTT
TRBV6-1	16	TRBJ1-6	.	.	CASSERTGPYNSPLHF	TGTGCCAGCAGTGAACGTACAGGGCCTTATAATTCACCCCTCCACTTT
TRBV19	15	TRBJ2-4	.	.	CASTHKGGPKNIQYF	TGTGCCAGTACTCATAAGGGGGGGCCCAAAAACATTCAGTACTTC
TRBV18	15	TRBJ1-6	.	.	CASSPGSGFNSPLHF	TGTGCCAGCTCACCAGGTTCGGGGTTTAATTCACCCCTCCACTTT
TRBV7-2	14	TRBJ2-7	.	few	CASSLAGRAYEQYF	TGTGCCAGCAGCTTAGCGGGCAGGGCTTACGAGCAGTACTTC
TRBV18	17	TRBJ1-2	.	.	CASSPGVGAGFYYGYTF	TGTGCCAGCTCACCAGGGGTAGGGGCAGGATTTTACTATGGCTACACCTTC
TRBV7-8	14	TRBJ2-1	.	.	CASSSPRLYNEQFF	TGTGCCAGCAGCTCCCCTCGACTATACAATGAGCAGTTCTTC
TRBV4-1	15	TRBJ1-4	.	.	CASSQTPATNEKLFF	TGCGCCAGCAGCCAAACGCCCGCAACTAATGAAAAACTGTTTTTT
TRBV29-1	14	TRBJ1-1	TRBD1	once	CSVPPRGQGSEAFF	TGCAGCGTACCACCGCGGGGACAGGGTTCTGAAGCTTTCTTT
TRBV27	16	TRBJ1-2	TRBD1	.	CASSSRTGGALYGYTF	TGTGCCAGCAGCTCCAGGACAGGGGGCGCTTTGTATGGCTACACCTTC